The following is a T cell receptor beta chain sequence with its context. Original data processing: Estimates of nucleated cell counts were drawn from the amplification of reference gene primers. The data were produced by immunoSEQ multiplex PCR, yet TCRdb's version contains in-frame clones alone and is incomplete. The DNA was the basis for D and trimming; V, J and clone size are from that table. The top ten hold 10% to 13% of the sample, which has some 200,000 clones, 84% seen once. This CDR3 is built from 16 residues. Trimming at V came to 7 bases and at J to 8 bases, leaving 16 bases not matched to a gene. Germline assignment: CDR1 SNHLY and CDR2 FYNNEI. The data derive from a study of blood T cell repertoires in COVID-19. Study in general: Sources were T cells, B-cell-depleted T cells, or PBMCs; the material itself was cDNA or gDNA.

The gene calls are TRBV2 and TRBJ2-3, with 9 nucleotides matching TRBD1. The clonotype was recovered from a woman at least 80 years old with COVID-19, enrolled during active disease. The sample comprised peripheral blood. For the CDR3, the DNA is TGTGCCAGCACCAAGCAGGAGGGACAGGGACGGGGTACGCAGTATTTT. As protein: CASTKQEGQGRGTQYF.